These 24 T cell receptor beta chains were all obtained from the same sample, sequenced in a study of cytomegalovirus exposure and HLA in healthy donors. The PCR made use of 60 Vbeta and 13 Jbeta primers. Produced via immunoSEQ multiplex PCR; TCRdb's table is partial and in-frame only. The profile shows 150,000 or so clones, approximately 80% of them singletons. The sequencing input was PBMCs. The receptors derive from a woman aged 45 to 65 in good health and CMV-seropositive.

This chain links TRBV7-9 with TRBJ1-2; 10 bases fit TRBD1. V lost 5 bases and J lost 8; bases outside the gene matches: 5. The CDR3 covers 13 residues. The germline V gene has CDR1 SEHNR and CDR2 FQNEAQ (reference sequence). The CDR3 DNA reads as TGTGCCAGCAGCCGGGGACAGGGGATGGGCTACACCTTC. Translation gives CASSRGQGMGYTF.

The V call is TRBV2, the J call TRBJ1-3, with TRBD1 matching 7 bases. The CDR3 has 14 residues. CDR1 SNHLY and CDR2 FYNNEI come from the germline V gene. The V segment lost 7 bases and the J segment 2 bases; nucleotides outside the gene matches: 5. DNA of the CDR3: TGTGCCAGCACCTCAGGGGGGACTGGAAACACCATATATTTT. It codes for CASTSGGTGNTIYF.

The chain combines TRBV19 with TRBJ2-7; TRBD2 matches at 16 bases. The germline V gene has CDR1 LNHDA and CDR2 SQIVND (reference sequence). The length of the CDR3 is 16 residues. Trimming cost V 5 bases and J 6 bases; bases outside gene matches: 7. The CDR3 DNA follows: TGTGCCAGTAGTGCGGGACTAGCGGGGGGGCCTCGCGAGCAGTACTTC. This encodes CASSAGLAGGPREQYF. Full variable domain (remainder filled in from reference TRBV19 and TRBJ2-7): DGGITQSPKYLFRKEGQNVTLSCEQNLNHDAMYWYRQDPGQGLRLIYYSQIVNDFQKGDIAEGYSVSREKKESFPLTVTSAQKNPTAFYLCASSAGLAGGPREQYFGPGTRLTVT.

The sample holds a few counts of this clone. The V and J genes are TRBV6-1 and TRBJ2-6; 7 bases agree with TRBD1. The CDR3 consists of 18 residues. V shed 4 bases and J 2 bases; nucleotides not matched to a gene: 11. Germline V gives CDR1 MNHNS, CDR2 SASEGT. In DNA form, the CDR3 reads TGTGCCAGCAGTGCAGCGACAGGGAAGTTAACTGGGGCCAACGTCCTGACTTTC. It codes for CASSAATGKLTGANVLTF.

This clone was detected only a few times. The V and J genes are TRBV6-5 and TRBJ1-5; 10 nucleotides line up with TRBD1. Germline CDR1 MNHEY, CDR2 SVGAGI. CDR3 length: 15 residues. V was pared by 4 bases and J by 3 bases, with 3 bases of the junction left unmatched. The DNA of the CDR3 is TGTGCCAGCAGTTGGACAGGGGGTTACAATCAGCCCCAGCATTTT. Its translation: CASSWTGGYNQPQHF.

This clone has only a few counts. The chain carries TRBV12-5 and TRBJ2-3; D not resolved. In germline, CDR1 is LGHNT, CDR2 FRNRAP. With 0 bases removed from V and 3 bases from J, the gap between germline ends came to 10 bases. The CDR3 has 15 amino acids. The CDR3 nucleotides read TGTGCTAGTGGTTTGGTAACGCTTGAGACAGATACGCAGTATTTT. Residues: CASGLVTLETDTQYF.

The chain recombines TRBV2 with TRBJ2-7; D is unclear. This CDR3 spans 13 amino acids. V lost 10 bases to trimming and J lost 0 bases, with 13 bases between them. The germline V gene encodes CDR1 SNHLY and CDR2 FYNNEI. The CDR3 coding sequence is TGTGCCACCAAAAAAGACTCCTCCTACGAGCAGTACTTC. It is translated as CATKKDSSYEQYF.

This clone was detected only a few times. The chain combines TRBV11-1 with TRBJ2-1; D might be TRBD1 (5 bases). Germline CDR1 is SGHAT and CDR2 is FQDESV (reference sequence). Trimming left V 4 bases short and J 8 bases short, with 12 bases between. This CDR3 region has 13 residues. CDR3 DNA sequence: TGTGCCAGCAGCTATGTCAGGGTTCATGAGCAGTTCTTC. Protein sequence: CASSYVRVHEQFF. Full variable domain (outside the CDR3, taken from reference TRBV11-1 and TRBJ2-1): EAEVAQSPRYKITEKSQAVAFWCDPISGHATLYWYRQILGQGPELLVQFQDESVVDDSQLPKDRFSAERLKGVDSTLKIQPAELGDSAMYLCASSYVRVHEQFFGPGTRLTVL.

The chain employs TRBV4-3 and TRBJ1-2; no clear D gene. The CDR3 spans 14 residues. V was shortened by 1 base and J by 1 base, with 7 bases between the two germline ends. Per germline, CDR1 LGHNA and CDR2 YSLEER. CDR3 residues: CASSQGGVNYGYTF. The CDR3 DNA sequence: TGCGCCAGCAGCCAAGGAGGCGTTAACTATGGCTACACCTTC.

This chain links TRBV6-1 with TRBJ2-5; tentatively, D is TRBD2 (5 bases). V lost 8 bases, J lost 5 bases, and 15 bases lay in between. The V gene's germline CDR1 is MNHNS and CDR2 SASEGT. The CDR3 length is 13 residues. The CDR3 is CASRGGGLETQYF. The CDR3 coding sequence is TGTGCCAGCCGAGGAGGAGGACTGGAGACCCAGTACTTC.

The chain employs TRBV2 and TRBJ1-1, with TRBD1 identical over 8 bases. The germline CDR1 and CDR2 sequences are SNHLY and FYNNEI. V shed 5 bases, J shed 2 bases, and the junction held 4 bases outside the gene matches. The length of the CDR3 is 14 residues. CDR3 in amino acids: CASSWTGHNTEAFF. As DNA, the CDR3 is TGTGCCAGCAGTTGGACAGGGCATAACACTGAAGCTTTCTTT.

The chain carries TRBV5-4 and TRBJ1-1; D may be TRBD1 (6 bases). The CDR3 totals 15 residues. The germline CDR1 and CDR2 sequences are SGHNT and YYREEE (reference sequence). The V and J ends lost 4 bases and 5 bases respectively, with 18 bases between them. In nucleotides, the CDR3 is TGTGCCAGCAGCACCAACGGGGGGCGGGAGACTGAAGCTTTCTTT. Encoded protein: CASSTNGGRETEAFF.

For the CDR3, the DNA is TGCGCCAGCAGCTTGGCAGGGGTTGACGAGCAGTACTTC. Translating gives CASSLAGVDEQYF. The chain combines TRBV5-1 with TRBJ2-7; D perhaps matches TRBD1 (6 bases). The CDR3 has 13 amino acids. V was cut by 0 bases and J by 5 bases, with 9 bases left in between. CDR1 and CDR2 from the germline V gene are SGHRS and YFSETQ. Supplemented by reference TRBV5-1 and TRBJ2-7, the full variable domain reads KAGVTQTPRYLIKTRGQQVTLSCSPISGHRSVSWYQQTPGQGLQFLFEYFSETQRNKGNFPGRFSGRQFSNSRSEMNVSTLELGDSALYLCASSLAGVDEQYFGPGTRLTVT.

The chain recombines TRBV6-5 with TRBJ2-5, with 9 bases aligning to TRBD1. Judging by the DNA end, TRBJ2-7 fits better; the J call may be wrong. The CDR3 spans 15 residues. Germline CDR1 and CDR2: MNHEY and SVGAGI. In DNA form, the CDR3 reads TGTGCCAGCAGTTACTCGAGGGACAGGGCCCACGAGCAGTACTTC. This encodes CASSYSRDRAHEQYF.

The V call is TRBV19, the J call TRBJ2-1, with D perhaps TRBD1 (5 bases). Germline assignment: CDR1 LNHDA and CDR2 SQIVND (reference sequence). CDR3 size: 14 residues. V dropped 5 bases and J dropped 2 bases, with 10 bases sitting between them. CDR3: CASSPRGTYNEQFF. The CDR3 DNA is TGTGCCAGTAGTCCAAGGGGCACCTACAATGAGCAGTTCTTC. Full variable domain (outside the CDR3, taken from reference TRBV19 and TRBJ2-1): DGGITQSPKYLFRKEGQNVTLSCEQNLNHDAMYWYRQDPGQGLRLIYYSQIVNDFQKGDIAEGYSVSREKKESFPLTVTSAQKNPTAFYLCASSPRGTYNEQFFGPGTRLTVL.

The chain uses TRBV4-3 and TRBJ1-2; D is possibly TRBD1 (5 bases). V lost 6 bases and J lost 9, with 17 bases in between. Germline lookup yields CDR1 LGHNA and CDR2 YSLEER. This CDR3 spans 13 amino acids. This CDR3 reads CASRQTSGGSYTF. For the CDR3, the DNA is TGCGCCAGCAGACAGACCTCCGGGGGGAGCTACACCTTC.

This clone was seen more than once but under ten times. The V and J genes are TRBV30 and TRBJ1-5; D remains unclear. Germline V gene sequence: CDR1 GTSNPN, CDR2 SVGIG (reference sequence). Trimming left V 2 bases short and J 5 bases short, with 13 bases between. This CDR3 is 14 amino acids long. In nucleotides, the CDR3 is TGTGCCTGGAGTTCGGGGTCCCGCCATCAGCCCCAGCATTTT. Protein sequence: CAWSSGSRHQPQHF.

J is TRBJ2-3 and V is TRBV15; TRBD2 matches at 10 bases. Germline V gene lookup returns CDR1 LNHNV and CDR2 YYDKDF (reference sequence). This CDR3 spans 17 amino acids. With 3 bases clipped from V and 9 bases from J, the junction kept 15 bases outside the gene matches. The CDR3 DNA is TGTGCCACCAGCAGCCCGGGACTAGCGCACCACTCGACGACGCAGTATTTT. Translation gives CATSSPGLAHHSTTQYF.

This clone was seen more than once but under ten times. The chain has TRBV5-4 and TRBJ1-2; 7 nucleotides line up with TRBD1. CDR3 length: 13 amino acids. From germline, CDR1 is SGHNT and CDR2 YYREEE (reference sequence). The trim removed 3 bases at V and 8 bases at J, leaving 7 bases unmatched. The chain's CDR3 is CASSSDRDRGYTF. CDR3 nucleotide sequence: TGTGCCAGCAGCTCCGACCGGGACAGAGGCTACACCTTC.

The chain couples TRBV4-3 to TRBJ2-7, with unresolved D. The CDR3 is made up of 14 amino acids. Germline CDR1 LGHNA, CDR2 YSLEER. Between the trimmed V and J ends, which lost 3 bases and 3 bases, there was a span of 12 bases. CDR3 bases: TGCGCCAGCAGCCAGGGCCTTGGTCTCTACGAGCAGTACTTC. Its protein product is CASSQGLGLYEQYF.

This clone was detected only a few times. The chain combines TRBV4-3 with TRBJ2-3, with D maybe TRBD1 (6 bases). Germline CDR1 reads LGHNA; CDR2 reads YSLEER. The CDR3 length is 15 residues. Trimming pared 3 bases from V and 1 base from J, leaving 11 bases between. The CDR3 sequence: CASSHIQGGTDTQYF. In DNA, the CDR3 is TGCGCCAGCAGCCATATACAGGGAGGCACAGATACGCAGTATTTT.

The chain carries TRBV9 and TRBJ1-1, with 7 bases aligning to TRBD1. V shed 0 bases, J shed 3 bases, and the junction held 2 bases outside the gene matches. CDR3 size: 14 residues. CDR1 is SGDLS, CDR2 YYNGEE, per germline. The chain's CDR3 is CASSVAGGYTEAFF. In nucleotides, the CDR3 is TGTGCCAGCAGCGTAGCAGGGGGATACACTGAAGCTTTCTTT. The whole variable domain, remainder taken from reference TRBV9 and TRBJ1-1, is DSGVTQTPKHLITATGQRVTLRCSPRSGDLSVYWYQQSLDQGLQFLIQYYNGEERAKGNILERFSAQQFPDLHSELNLSSLELGDSALYFCASSVAGGYTEAFFGQGTRLTVV.

This clone appeared a single time. The chain has TRBV30 and TRBJ1-4; 8 positions match TRBD1. The length of the CDR3 is 16 residues. Germline assignment: CDR1 GTSNPN and CDR2 SVGIG (reference sequence). J gave up 4 bases and V 0 bases, and 7 bases lay outside the gene matches. The DNA for the CDR3 is TGTGCCTGGAGTGTAGGGGCAGGGGGCTTTAATGAAAAACTGTTTTTT. Amino acids: CAWSVGAGGFNEKLFF.

This sequence joins TRBV10-1 and TRBJ2-2; TRBD1 aligns across 8 bases. The CDR3 is 13 residues long. Trimming took 5 bases from V and 6 from J; bases not matched to a gene: 2. Per germline, CDR1 WNHNN and CDR2 SYGVQD (reference sequence). The CDR3 DNA reads as TGCGCCAGCAGTCGGACAGGGCCCGGGGAGCTGTTTTTT. Its protein is CASSRTGPGELFF.